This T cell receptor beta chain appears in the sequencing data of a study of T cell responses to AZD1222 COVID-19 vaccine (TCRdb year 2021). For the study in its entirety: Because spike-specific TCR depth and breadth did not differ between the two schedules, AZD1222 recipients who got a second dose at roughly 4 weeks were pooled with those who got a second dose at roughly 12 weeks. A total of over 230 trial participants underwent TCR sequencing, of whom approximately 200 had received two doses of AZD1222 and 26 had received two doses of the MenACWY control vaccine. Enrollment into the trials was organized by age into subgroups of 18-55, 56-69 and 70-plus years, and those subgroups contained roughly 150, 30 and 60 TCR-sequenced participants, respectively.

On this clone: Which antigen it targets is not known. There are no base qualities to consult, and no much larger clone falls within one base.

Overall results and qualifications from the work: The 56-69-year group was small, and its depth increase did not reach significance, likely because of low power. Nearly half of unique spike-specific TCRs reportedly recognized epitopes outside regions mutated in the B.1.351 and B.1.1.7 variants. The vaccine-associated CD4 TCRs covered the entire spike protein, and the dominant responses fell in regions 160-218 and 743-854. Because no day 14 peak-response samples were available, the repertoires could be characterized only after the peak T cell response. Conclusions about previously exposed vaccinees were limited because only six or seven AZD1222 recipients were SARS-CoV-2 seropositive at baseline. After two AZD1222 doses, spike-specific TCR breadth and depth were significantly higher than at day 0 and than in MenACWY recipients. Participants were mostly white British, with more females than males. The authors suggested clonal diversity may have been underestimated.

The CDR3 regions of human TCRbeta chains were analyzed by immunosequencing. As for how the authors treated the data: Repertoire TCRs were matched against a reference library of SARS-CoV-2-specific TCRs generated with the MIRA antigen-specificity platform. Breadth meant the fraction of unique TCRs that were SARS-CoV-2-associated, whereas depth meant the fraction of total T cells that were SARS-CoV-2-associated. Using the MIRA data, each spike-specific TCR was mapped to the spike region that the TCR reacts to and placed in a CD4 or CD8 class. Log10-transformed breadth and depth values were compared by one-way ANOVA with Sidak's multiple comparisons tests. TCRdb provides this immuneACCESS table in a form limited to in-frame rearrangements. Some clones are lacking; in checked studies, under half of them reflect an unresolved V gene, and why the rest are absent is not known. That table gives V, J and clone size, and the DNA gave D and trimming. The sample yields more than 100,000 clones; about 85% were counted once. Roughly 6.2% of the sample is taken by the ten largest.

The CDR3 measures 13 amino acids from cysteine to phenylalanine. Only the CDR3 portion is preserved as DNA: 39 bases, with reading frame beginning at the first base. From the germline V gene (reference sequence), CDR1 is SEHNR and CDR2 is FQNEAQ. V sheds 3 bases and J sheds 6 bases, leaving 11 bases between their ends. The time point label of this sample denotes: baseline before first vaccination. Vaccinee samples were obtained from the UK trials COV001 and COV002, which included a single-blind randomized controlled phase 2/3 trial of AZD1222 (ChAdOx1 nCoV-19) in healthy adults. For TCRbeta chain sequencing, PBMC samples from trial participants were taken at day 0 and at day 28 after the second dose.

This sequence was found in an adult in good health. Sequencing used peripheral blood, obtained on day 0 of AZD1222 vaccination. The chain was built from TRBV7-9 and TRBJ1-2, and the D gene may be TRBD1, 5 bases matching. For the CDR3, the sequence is CASSFQGYNGYTF. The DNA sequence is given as TGTGCCAGCAGCTTTCAGGGATATAATGGCTACACCTTC.